This T cell receptor beta chain was captured by sequencing in a study of T cells after yellow fever vaccination. About the study: SMART-Seq v4 Ultra Low Input served to prepare low-cell-number fractions.

A universal primer site and UMIs were added as TCR cDNA was made by 5'RACE template switching. TCRdb reanalysed the 5' RACE reads using MiXCR and keeps one entry per CDR3 protein. The sample has some 300,000 distinct CDR3 sequences, approximately 8% seen once. Findings and limits, study-wide: In post-booster samples, most primary-vaccination clones reappeared (roughly 96% CD4, roughly 89% CD8). Contaminating bulk clonotypes could be abundant in FACS-sorted repertoires.

This clonotype was picked up a small number of times. The antigen remains unidentified. The V and J ends lost 4 bases and 9 bases respectively, with 7 bases between them. CDR3 length equals 11 residues. The germline CDR1 and CDR2 sequences are MDHEN and SYDVKM. The source is a man aged 18 to 29 who received the YFV17D yellow fever vaccine. The rearrangement joins TRBV28 to TRBJ2-1, with D hard to call. This material consisted of CD4+ T cells sorted from PBMCs, taken 5 days after the yellow fever booster vaccination. The CDR3 bases are TGTGCCAGCAGTTACTGGTCTGAGCAGTTCTTC. It translates to CASSYWSEQFF.